The clone carrying this T cell receptor beta chain was detected a few times. Its specificity is not known. The sample originates from a study of CD8 T cells in ankylosing spondylitis. The study, taken as a whole, reports: Clones linked to the disease showed a CD8+ phenotype. They occurred at relatively low frequencies in peripheral blood. Apparently characteristic of ankylosing spondylitis blood was a TCR beta motif (under ten highly homologous variants). Disease-linked clones reportedly concentrated significantly in matched ankylosing spondylitis synovial fluid.

Per germline, CDR1 SQVTM and CDR2 ANQGSEA. The ends lost 5 bases at V and 0 bases at J; junction bases unmatched: 7. This CDR3 comprises 15 residues. TCR beta libraries were made by quantitative 5'-RACE with molecular barcodes. One entry per CDR3 protein results from TCRdb running MiXCR on the 5' RACE reads. The sample records over 400,000 distinct CDR3 sequences, about 24% being singletons. This TCR was recovered from a male donor with ankylosing spondylitis. The source material was blood, either unsorted or a sorted T cell fraction (not recorded which). The chain employs TRBV29-1 and TRBJ2-3; 8 bases are shared with TRBD2. In DNA, the CDR3 is TGCAGCGTTCTCAACGCGGGAGGAAGCACAGATACGCAGTATTTT. Translation gives CSVLNAGGSTDTQYF.